A selection of T cell receptor beta chains follows, all from one sample in a study of blood T cell repertoires in COVID-19. The method was immunoSEQ multiplex PCR; TCRdb's version includes in-frame clones alone and lacks a portion of them. This sample yields roughly 200,000 clones, of which roughly 84% are seen a single time; roughly 30% belongs to the top ten. Sequencing was performed on peripheral blood. These receptors were taken from a man in his forties with acute or convalescent COVID-19. Each CDR3 is given with its conserved first and last residue. A D gene is named only where the DNA matches it firmly. The listing skips clone size in some rows; elsewhere it reads once, few, many or a size class.

J gene,V gene,D gene,clone size,CDR3 protein,CDR3 DNA
TRBJ1-1,TRBV4-2,TRBD1,few,CASRLPGTEYTEAFF,TGTGCCAGCCGACTGCCGGGGACAGAGTACACTGAAGCTTTCTTT
TRBJ2-1,TRBV7-9,TRBD1,few,CASSLLNRGNEQFF,TGTGCCAGCAGCTTACTCAACAGGGGGAATGAGCAGTTCTTC
TRBJ1-2,TRBV20-1,.,.,CSASVRGIYGYTF,TGCAGTGCTAGTGTTCGAGGGATTTATGGCTACACCTTC
TRBJ1-1,TRBV5-1,.,few,CASSLAAGPPYLEAFF,TGCGCCAGCAGCTTGGCGGCGGGGCCGCCATACCTTGAAGCTTTCTTT
TRBJ1-1,TRBV3-1/TRBV3-2,.,.,CASSGGLNTEAFF,TGTGCCAGCAGCGGAGGGTTGAACACTGAAGCTTTCTTT
TRBJ2-3,TRBV7-8,TRBD2,.,CASSLVAGVSDTQYF,TGTGCCAGCAGCTTAGTAGCGGGAGTGTCAGATACGCAGTATTTT
TRBJ1-2,TRBV5-1,TRBD1,.,CASSFGTGQGIGYTF,TGCGCCAGCAGCTTCGGGACGGGACAGGGAATTGGCTACACCTTC
TRBJ2-7,TRBV29-1,.,.,CSVAGGLTYEQYF,TGCAGCGTTGCCGGGGGGCTAACCTACGAGCAGTACTTC
TRBJ1-1,TRBV18,.,.,CASSTRQVEAFF,TGTGCCAGCTCAACCCGACAGGTGGAAGCTTTCTTT
TRBJ1-2,TRBV19,.,.,CASAPHYRTTNYGYTF,TGTGCCAGTGCCCCGCATTACAGAACAACTAACTATGGCTACACCTTC